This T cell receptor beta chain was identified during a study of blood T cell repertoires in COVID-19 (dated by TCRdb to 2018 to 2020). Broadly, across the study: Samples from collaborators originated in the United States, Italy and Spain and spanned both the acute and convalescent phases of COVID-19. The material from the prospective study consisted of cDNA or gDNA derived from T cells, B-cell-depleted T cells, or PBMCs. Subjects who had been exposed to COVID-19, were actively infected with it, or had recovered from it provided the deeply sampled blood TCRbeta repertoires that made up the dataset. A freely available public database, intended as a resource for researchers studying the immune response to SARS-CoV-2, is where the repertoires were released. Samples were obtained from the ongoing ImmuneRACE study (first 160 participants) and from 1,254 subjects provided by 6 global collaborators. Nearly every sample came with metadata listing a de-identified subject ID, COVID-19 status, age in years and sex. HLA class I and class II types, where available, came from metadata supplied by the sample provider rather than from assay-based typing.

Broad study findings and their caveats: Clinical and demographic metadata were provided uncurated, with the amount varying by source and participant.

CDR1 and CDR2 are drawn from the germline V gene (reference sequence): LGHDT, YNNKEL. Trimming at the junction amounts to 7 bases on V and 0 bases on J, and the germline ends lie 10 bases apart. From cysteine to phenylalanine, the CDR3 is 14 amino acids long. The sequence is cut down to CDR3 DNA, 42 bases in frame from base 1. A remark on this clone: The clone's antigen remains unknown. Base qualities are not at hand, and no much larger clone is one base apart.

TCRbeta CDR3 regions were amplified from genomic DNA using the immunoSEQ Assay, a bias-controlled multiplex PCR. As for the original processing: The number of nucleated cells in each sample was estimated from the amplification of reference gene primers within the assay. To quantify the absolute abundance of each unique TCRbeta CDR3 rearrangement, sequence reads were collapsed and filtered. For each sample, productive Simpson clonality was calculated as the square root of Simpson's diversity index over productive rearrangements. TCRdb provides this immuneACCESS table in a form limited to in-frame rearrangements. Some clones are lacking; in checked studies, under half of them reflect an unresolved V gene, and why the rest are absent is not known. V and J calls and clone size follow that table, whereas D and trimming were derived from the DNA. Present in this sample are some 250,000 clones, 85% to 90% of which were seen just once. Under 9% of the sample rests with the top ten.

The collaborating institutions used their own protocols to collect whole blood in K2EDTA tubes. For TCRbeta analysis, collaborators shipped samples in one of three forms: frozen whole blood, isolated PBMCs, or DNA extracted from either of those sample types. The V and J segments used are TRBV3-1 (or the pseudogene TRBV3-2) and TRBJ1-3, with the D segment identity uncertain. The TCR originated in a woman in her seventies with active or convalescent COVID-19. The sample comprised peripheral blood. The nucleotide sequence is TGTGCCAGCACCCCGCGGGGCTCTGGAAACACCATATATTTT. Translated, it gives CASTPRGSGNTIYF.